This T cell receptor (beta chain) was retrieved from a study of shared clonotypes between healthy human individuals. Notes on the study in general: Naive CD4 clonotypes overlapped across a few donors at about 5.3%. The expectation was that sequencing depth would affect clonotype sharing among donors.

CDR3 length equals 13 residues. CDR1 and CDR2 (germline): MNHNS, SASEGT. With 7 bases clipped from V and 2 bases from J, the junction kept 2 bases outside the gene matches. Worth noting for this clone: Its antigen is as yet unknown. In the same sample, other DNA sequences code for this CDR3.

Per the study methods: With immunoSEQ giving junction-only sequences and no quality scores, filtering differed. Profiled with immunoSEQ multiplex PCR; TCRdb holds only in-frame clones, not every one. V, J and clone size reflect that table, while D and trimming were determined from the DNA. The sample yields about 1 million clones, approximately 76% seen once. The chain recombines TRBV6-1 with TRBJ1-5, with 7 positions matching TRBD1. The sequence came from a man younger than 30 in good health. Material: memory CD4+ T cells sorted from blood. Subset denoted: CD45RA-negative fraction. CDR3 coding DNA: TGTGCCAGCACTGACAGGGGCAATCAGCCCCAGCATTTT. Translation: CASTDRGNQPQHF.